The 12 T cell receptor beta chains below come from one sample, sequenced in a study of shared clonotypes between healthy human individuals. Sequenced by immunoSEQ multiplex PCR; TCRdb stores in-frame clones only, minus some. The repertoire has approximately 82,000 clones, 62% of them found once; the top ten carry around 50%. The sample taken for sequencing was memory CD8+ T cells sorted from blood. Subset described: CD45RO+ cells pooled with CCR7-negative TemRA cells. These receptor sequences come from a man younger than 45 in good health.

This clone was counted only a few times. V is TRBV6-5 and J is TRBJ1-5; TRBD1 might be the D (5 bases). The CDR3 loop spans 13 amino acids. Germline CDR1 is MNHEY and CDR2 is SVGAGI. V dropped 4 bases and J dropped 4 bases, with 8 bases sitting between them. CDR3 sequence reads: CASSWRGNQPQHF. The CDR3 region has the DNA TGTGCCAGCAGTTGGCGGGGGAATCAGCCCCAGCATTTT.

V usage is TRBV5-5 and J usage is TRBJ1-2; tentative D call: TRBD1 (5 bases). The CDR3 runs 14 residues. V was pared by 4 bases and J by 4 bases, with 14 bases between. Germline V gives CDR1 SGHKS, CDR2 YYEKEE (reference sequence). The DNA of the CDR3 is TGTGCCAGCAGCCCCTGGCAGGGCGGCTATGGCTACACCTTC. Protein product: CASSPWQGGYGYTF.

V gene TRBV14 combines with J gene TRBJ1-1, with D unclear. The CDR3 consists of 16 residues. Germline-derived CDR1 and CDR2 are SGHDN and FVKESK. Trimming took 5 bases from V and 0 from J, leaving 16 bases between them. CDR3 coding DNA: TGTGCCAGCAGCGGACTGGGTCGCGGAATGAACACTGAAGCTTTCTTT. It translates to CASSGLGRGMNTEAFF.

The chain links TRBV2 to TRBJ1-1, with TRBD1 as a possible D gene (6 bases). From germline, CDR1 is SNHLY and CDR2 FYNNEI. Trimming shortened V by 6 bases and J by 7 bases, and 18 bases separated the two germline ends. This CDR3 spans 14 amino acids. CDR3 protein: CASRSPRGKGEAFF. The CDR3 nucleotides are TGTGCCAGCAGGTCCCCCAGGGGTAAGGGTGAAGCTTTCTTT.

This rearrangement joins TRBV29-1 to TRBJ2-2; a weak D match, TRBD1 (6 bases). CDR3 length: 13 amino acids. Looked up from germline, CDR1 is SQVTM and CDR2 is ANQGSEA. Trimming took 8 bases from V and 3 from J, leaving 13 bases between them. The CDR3 protein is CSTGRTDTGELFF. In DNA form, the CDR3 reads TGCAGCACAGGGCGAACGGACACCGGGGAGCTGTTTTTT.

The chain is built from TRBV4-2 and TRBJ2-3; TRBD2 aligns across 13 bases. The V gene end was trimmed by 3 bases and the J gene end by 6 bases; junction bases not matched to a gene: 12. CDR1 and CDR2 (germline): LGHNA, YNFKEQ. CDR3 length: 18 amino acids. The CDR3 loop reads CASSQYEFKLAGGDTQYF. Here the CDR3 DNA reads TGTGCCAGCAGCCAGTACGAATTTAAACTAGCGGGAGGGGATACGCAGTATTTT.

This chain uses TRBV2 with TRBJ2-1, with 9 bases fitting TRBD2. With V trimmed by 4 bases and J by 5 bases, 3 bases remained unmatched. Germline CDR1 reads SNHLY; CDR2 reads FYNNEI. The CDR3 is 14 residues long. In DNA, the CDR3 is TGTGCCAGCAGTGTGTCTAGCGGGAACAATGAGCAGTTCTTC. Translation gives CASSVSSGNNEQFF.

The chain employs TRBV5-1 and TRBJ2-7; 8 positions agree with TRBD1. Trimming removed 2 bases from V and 3 bases from J; junction bases left unmatched: 13. Germline V gene data show CDR1 as SGHRS and CDR2 as YFSETQ. The CDR3 length is 17 residues. CDR3 nucleotides: TGCGCCAGCAGCTTATCCCCTCCCCAGGACAGGGTCTACGAGCAGTACTTC. Its protein product is CASSLSPPQDRVYEQYF.

A few counts support this clone. V usage is TRBV2 and J usage is TRBJ1-4, with 7 nucleotides matching TRBD1. The V segment lost 1 base and the J segment 10 bases; nucleotides outside the gene matches: 6. CDR3 length: 14 amino acids. Per germline, CDR1 SNHLY and CDR2 FYNNEI. CDR3 in DNA: TGTGCCAGCAGTGAAGGAGGGGCAGGGGGAAAACTGTTTTTT. It encodes CASSEGGAGGKLFF.

The chain is built from TRBV7-6 and TRBJ1-3, with D perhaps TRBD1 (5 bases). V was shortened by 5 bases and J by 0 bases, with 11 bases between the two germline ends. Germline V CDR1 and CDR2: SGHVS, FNYEAQ. CDR3 length: 15 residues. The CDR3 protein is CASSQDTSSGNTIYF. CDR3 sequence (DNA): TGTGCCAGCAGCCAGGACACGAGCTCTGGAAACACCATATATTTT.

The chain couples TRBV4-2 to TRBJ2-1, with TRBD2 as a possible D gene (6 bases). Germline CDR1 reads LGHNA; CDR2 reads YNFKEQ. This CDR3 contains 14 residues. Trimming took off 1 base at V and 5 bases at J, with 9 bases between the two ends. The CDR3 DNA is TGTGCCAGCAGCCAAGGGGGGGAGGACAATGAGCAGTTCTTC. Its protein is CASSQGGEDNEQFF.

The rearrangement uses TRBV7-6 and TRBJ2-7, with unresolved D. The V gene lost 5 bases and the J gene lost 3 bases, with 5 bases spanning the gap. Per germline, CDR1 SGHVS and CDR2 FNYEAQ. CDR3 length equals 11 residues. CDR3 in amino acids: CASSVNYEQYF. Here the CDR3 DNA reads TGTGCCAGCAGCGTCAACTACGAGCAGTACTTC.